Listed below are T cell receptor beta chains from one sample, sequenced in a study of shared clonotypes between healthy human individuals. The protocol was immunoSEQ multiplex PCR, while the TCRdb copy is restricted to in-frame clones and leaves out a portion. The top ten clones hold under 2% of a sample with around 2.1 million clones, under 95% of them seen once. The sample consisted of naive CD8+ T cells from PBMCs. These receptors came from a man younger than 35 in good health. Some clones in this sample may be carry-over from other donors' samples. CDR3s include the opening cysteine and the closing phenylalanine or tryptophan. D genes are given only for firm matches. Part of the rows lack a size; the others show once, few, many or a class for expanded clones.

J | V | size | D | DNA | CDR3
TRBJ1-1 | TRBV16 | . | . | TGTGCCAGCAGCCCACGGACCGCTGAAGCTTTCTTT | CASSPRTAEAFF
TRBJ2-7 | TRBV29-1 | . | TRBD1 | TGCAGCGCTGGGACAGGGACTTACGAGCAGTACTTC | CSAGTGTYEQYF
TRBJ1-1 | TRBV19 | . | TRBD1 | TGTGCCAGTAGTACTCGGACAGGAACCATGAACACTGAAGCTTTCTTT | CASSTRTGTMNTEAFF
TRBJ1-1 | TRBV28 | few | . | TGTGCCAGCAGCCTGACAGCTTTACCGAACACTGAAGCTTTCTTT | CASSLTALPNTEAFF
TRBJ2-6 | TRBV19 | . | . | TGTGCCAGTAGTATTTATCCCTGGGCCAACGTCCTGACTTTC | CASSIYPWANVLTF
TRBJ2-5 | TRBV7-9 | . | . | TGTGCCAGCAGCTATACGGGGGGCTTGGAGACCCAGTACTTC | CASSYTGGLETQYF
TRBJ2-1 | TRBV28 | . | TRBD2 | TGTGCCAGCAGCTACCCTAGCGGGAGGGCATCGAGCTCCTACAATGAGCAGTTCTTC | CASSYPSGRASSSYNEQFF
TRBJ1-5 | TRBV19 | once | TRBD1 | TGTGCCAGTAGTTGGGCAGGGGGCTCCAATCAGCCCCAGCATTTT | CASSWAGGSNQPQHF
TRBJ2-3 | TRBV27 | few | . | TGTGCCAGCAGTGCCACTAGCACAGATACGCAGTATTTT | CASSATSTDTQYF
TRBJ2-5 | TRBV27 | once | . | TGTGCCAGCAGAACAGGGCCGGAGACCCAGTACTTC | CASRTGPETQYF
TRBJ2-2 | TRBV19 | . | TRBD2 | TGTGCCAGTAGTATGGGCAGCGGGAGGGGGTCAACCGGGGAGCTGTTTTTT | CASSMGSGRGSTGELFF
TRBJ1-2 | TRBV28 | . | . | TGTGCCAGCAGTTGGGTGCTGAACTATGGCTACACCTTC | CASSWVLNYGYTF
TRBJ1-2 | TRBV9 | . | . | TGTGCCAGCAGCGTGAGTGGCCAGTCGGAGTCCAACTATGGCTACACCTTC | CASSVSGQSESNYGYTF
TRBJ2-7 | TRBV27 | . | TRBD2 | TGTGCCAGCAGTTTAATACCGCGTGGCGGGAGGGCCCCCTACGAGCAGTACTTC | CASSLIPRGGRAPYEQYF
TRBJ1-5 | TRBV7-3 | . | . | TGTGCCAGCAGCCCCTCAGGGGGCAATCAGCCCCAGCATTTT | CASSPSGGNQPQHF
TRBJ1-5 | TRBV28 | . | . | TGTGCCAGCAGTGCCAACCAGCCCCAGCATTTT | CASSANQPQHF
TRBJ2-2 | TRBV9 | . | . | TGTGCCAGCAGCGTAGGACTATGGAACACCGGGGAGCTGTTTTTT | CASSVGLWNTGELFF
TRBJ2-7 | TRBV5-5 | . | TRBD2 | TGTGCCAGCAGCTTGGGACTAGCGGGGGGCTACGAGCAGTACTTC | CASSLGLAGGYEQYF
TRBJ1-3 | TRBV7-9 | . | . | TGTGCCAGCAGCTTAGACAGGTCTGGAAACACCATATATTTT | CASSLDRSGNTIYF
TRBJ2-2 | TRBV16 | . | . | TGTGCCAGCAGCCAATCCAGGGACACCGGGGAGCTGTTTTTT | CASSQSRDTGELFF
TRBJ2-7 | TRBV6-1 | . | . | TGTGCCAGCAGAGAGCTTGGGTCCTACGAGCAGTACTTC | CASRELGSYEQYF
TRBJ2-1 | TRBV7-3 | once | TRBD1 | TGTGCCAGCAGCTCAGGGGGCTACAATGAGCAGTTCTTC | CASSSGGYNEQFF
TRBJ2-3 | TRBV6-4 | . | TRBD2 | TGTGCCAGCAGTGACTCGGCGGGAGGGCCAACAGATACGCAGTATTTT | CASSDSAGGPTDTQYF
TRBJ2-7 | TRBV27 | . | . | TGTGCCAGCAGTTTAGGGGCAGGGGCCCCATTCTCCTACGAGCAGTACTTC | CASSLGAGAPFSYEQYF
TRBJ2-1 | TRBV5-4 | . | . | TGTGCCGGGGCTGGGGACACCCATGAGCAGTTCTTC | CAGAGDTHEQFF
TRBJ2-1 | TRBV29-1 | . | . | TGCAGCGTTGAACCCAGATCGGACATTTGGTCCTACAATGAGCAGTTCTTC | CSVEPRSDIWSYNEQFF